This T cell receptor beta chain was captured by sequencing in a study of blood T cell repertoires in COVID-19. As for the study in general: There were acute and convalescent COVID-19 samples, and they came from the United States, Italy and Spain. Sample material is recorded as cDNA or gDNA derived from T cells, B-cell-depleted T cells, or PBMCs.

CDR1 SGHNT and CDR2 YENEEA come from the germline V gene. Trimming cost V 1 base and J 4 bases, with 5 bases left between them. There are 13 residues in the CDR3. Authors' analysis steps: It was from reference gene primer amplification that nucleated cell counts were estimated. Some clones are missing from TCRdb's copy, which holds only in-frame ones; the method was immunoSEQ multiplex PCR. V and J calls and clone size are as listed in that table; D and trimming were resolved from the DNA. The sample consists of roughly 92,000 clones, approximately 86% of them appearing once. The rearrangement joins TRBV11-3 to TRBJ2-1, with D uncertain. Sequencing used peripheral blood. This TCR derives from a middle-aged man with acute or convalescent COVID-19. The CDR3 is CASSLGTYNEQFF. The CDR3 DNA is TGTGCCAGCAGCTTAGGCACTTACAATGAGCAGTTCTTC.